Sequencing of this T cell receptor beta chain was carried out in a study of cytomegalovirus exposure and HLA in healthy donors. The overall study: A subsequent analysis stated that the roughly 130 validation repertoires were run on the same platform as the approximately 610 first-cohort repertoires. Findings and limits, study-wide: The authors listed 180 or so TCR beta chains as cytomegalovirus-associated. For cytomegalovirus status, the classifier reportedly gave diagnoses with high specificity and sensitivity.

The method was immunoSEQ multiplex PCR; TCRdb's version includes in-frame clones alone and lacks a portion of them. The repertoire consists of under 200,000 clones, with 75% to 90% occurring once and the leading ten covering less than 9%. V shed 0 bases, J shed 3 bases, and the junction held 3 bases outside the gene matches. The CDR3 has 15 amino acids. Per the germline V gene, CDR1 is LGHNA and CDR2 is YNFKEQ. The sample holds one count of this clone. Its specificity is unknown. The genes are TRBV4-2 and TRBJ2-3, with 7 bases fitting TRBD1. The TCR originated in a man aged 18 to 35 in good health and CMV-seropositive. The sample taken for sequencing was PBMCs. CDR3 amino acids: CASSQEWDRTDTQYF. DNA for the CDR3: TGTGCCAGCAGCCAAGAATGGGACAGAACAGATACGCAGTATTTT.